A selection of T cell receptor beta chains follows, all from one sample in a study of cytomegalovirus exposure and HLA in healthy donors. Assay used: immunoSEQ multiplex PCR; TCRdb lists only in-frame clones, some missing. The data contain about 210,000 clones, around 86% of them singletons. The sample taken for sequencing was PBMCs. Receptor source: a woman between 45 and 65 years old in good health and CMV-seropositive. The CDR3 runs from the conserved cysteine through the conserved F or W. The order of the fields is clone size, J gene, V gene, CDR3 protein. Clone size is given for some rows only: seen once, a few or many times, or a class if the clone is expanded.

>NA|TRBJ2-5|TRBV9
CASSVAGGQETQYF
>NA|TRBJ2-7|TRBV19
CASSSGTEWSYEQYF
>NA|TRBJ2-5|TRBV7-2
CASSLGARATQYF
>NA|TRBJ2-7|TRBV11-1
CASSLATGQGGEQYF
>NA|TRBJ2-7|TRBV5-1
CASSSQGSSYEQYF
>NA|TRBJ1-6|TRBV7-9
CASSPIERGYSPLHF
>NA|TRBJ1-5|TRBV15
CATSRDHGVLQPQHF
>NA|TRBJ1-1|TRBV5-6
CASSFTPMNTEAFF
>NA|TRBJ2-7|TRBV10-3
CAISEGDSTSYEQYF
>NA|TRBJ1-1|TRBV7-3
CASSEGQLNTEAFF
>once|TRBJ2-4|TRBV28
CASTARGGIDIQYF
>NA|TRBJ2-1|TRBV6-1
CASSTRQANEQFF
>NA|TRBJ1-4|TRBV5-4
CASNLEGQPAQGKLFF
>few|TRBJ1-2|TRBV19
CASSIQGGGYTF
>NA|TRBJ1-6|TRBV27
CASSLGSGNSPLHF
>few|TRBJ1-4|TRBV28
CASSRRSTNEKLFF
>NA|TRBJ2-1|TRBV2
CASSESGTGLYNEQFF
>NA|TRBJ2-2|TRBV7-2
CASSSYTGELFF
>NA|TRBJ2-5|TRBV2
CASTGQKETQYF
>NA|TRBJ2-2|TRBV5-1
CASSQRQSGELFF
>NA|TRBJ1-2|TRBV21-1
CASIGGGPSGYTF
>many|TRBJ1-4|TRBV28
CASSSLTGGNEKLFF
>NA|TRBJ1-5|TRBV28
CASSGDTDSNQPQHF
>NA|TRBJ1-6|TRBV27
CASRNGQACNSPLHF
>NA|TRBJ1-2|TRBV29-1
CSVVTLYGYTF
>once|TRBJ2-4|TRBV11-1
CASSLTGMGGNIQYF
>few|TRBJ2-5|TRBV7-9
CASSLAAGTGGRETQYF
>once|TRBJ2-7|TRBV30
CAWGLRSYEQYF
>NA|TRBJ1-2|TRBV6-6
CASSYRINSYGYTF
>few|TRBJ2-3|TRBV6-4
CASRASEGTSTDTQYF
>once|TRBJ1-3|TRBV7-2
CASSLQSSTIYF
>NA|TRBJ1-4|TRBV7-9
CASSYDRSLEKLFF
>NA|TRBJ2-5|TRBV6-4
CASSVSSGGEETQYF
>NA|TRBJ1-5|TRBV6-1
CASSESKGASNQPQHF
>NA|TRBJ1-2|TRBV4-1
CASSQGGEGAQNYGYTF
>few|TRBJ2-5|TRBV2
CASRPTSGGAGAFHF
>NA|TRBJ1-1|TRBV6-5
CASSLGQGGNTEAFF
>NA|TRBJ2-2|TRBV4-2
CASSQEGGKNTGELFF
>NA|TRBJ2-7|TRBV10-3
CAISEFTGTGGNEQYF
>NA|TRBJ1-1|TRBV28
CASSHPQGPEGDTEAFF
>NA|TRBJ2-2|TRBV9
CASSADLASGTGELFF
>NA|TRBJ2-7|TRBV27
CASSSFARQGTYSYEQYF